The sequence of this T cell receptor (beta chain) was determined in a study of a mutant IDH1 vaccine in newly diagnosed glioma. Across the whole study: Before enrollment, patients got radiotherapy alone, temozolomide alone, or mostly the combination. Findings and limits, study-wide: Changes to the top peripheral T cell clonotypes appeared unrelated to pseudoprogression.

Clones were read by immunoSEQ multiplex PCR, and TCRdb kept only the in-frame ones, dropping some. The table lists roughly 38,000 clones, roughly 80% of them singletons, with about 9.1% in the top ten. Stated time point: baseline, week 1 (first vaccination visit). The treatment here: pre-vaccination baseline after standard-of-care therapy. Trimming took 6 bases from V and 0 from J, leaving 7 bases between them. The CDR3 loop spans 13 amino acids. The germline gives CDR1 KGHSH, CDR2 LQKENI. Of note for this clone: As yet, its antigen is unknown.

The sequence was collected from a man aged 35 to 55 with glioma. Some clones in this sample may be carry-over from other donors' samples. V and J are TRBV18 and TRBJ2-3; D ambiguous. The specimen was PBMCs, collected from a glioma patient treated with radiotherapy, temozolomide or both. The CDR3 DNA sequence: TGTGCCAGCTCCCAGGAGAGCACAGATACGCAGTATTTT. This translates into CASSQESTDTQYF.